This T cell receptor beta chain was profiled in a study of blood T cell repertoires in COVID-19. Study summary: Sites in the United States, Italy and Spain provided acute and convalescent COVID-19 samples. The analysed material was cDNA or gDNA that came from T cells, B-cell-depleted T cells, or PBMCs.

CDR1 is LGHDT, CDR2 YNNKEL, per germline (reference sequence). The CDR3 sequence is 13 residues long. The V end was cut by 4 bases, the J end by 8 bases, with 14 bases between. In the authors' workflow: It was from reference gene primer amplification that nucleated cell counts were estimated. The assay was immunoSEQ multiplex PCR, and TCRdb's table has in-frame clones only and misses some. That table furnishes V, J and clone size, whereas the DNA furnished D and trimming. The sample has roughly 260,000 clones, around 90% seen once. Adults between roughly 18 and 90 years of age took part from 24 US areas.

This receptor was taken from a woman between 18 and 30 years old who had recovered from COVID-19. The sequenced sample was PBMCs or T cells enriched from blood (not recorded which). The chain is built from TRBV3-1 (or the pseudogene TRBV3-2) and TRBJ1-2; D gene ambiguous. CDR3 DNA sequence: TGTGCCAGCAGCCCTGGCGCGGCTCAGGGCTACACCTTC. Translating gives CASSPGAAQGYTF.